Below are 2 T cell receptor beta chains sequenced from a single sample in a study of T cells expressing NK-cell markers. TCRdb re-called the 5' RACE reads and catalogs CDR3 proteins one per entry, DNA excluded. The sample totals about 440,000 distinct CDR3 sequences. Sequenced material: blood T cells: a sorted CD56 or NKG2C T cell subset, CD4+ or CD8+ T cells, or bulk PBMC T cells (not recorded which). Receptors originate from a woman aged 18 to 75 in good health.

This chain connects TRBV15 to TRBJ1-1; TCRdb designates TRBD1, a call that cannot be tested without DNA. Germline V gene lookup returns CDR1 LNHNV and CDR2 YYDKDF (reference sequence). CDR3 length equals 14 residues. The CDR3 region is CATSRDRRLGGAFF.

The chain links TRBV4-2 to TRBJ2-3; TCRdb's D call, TRBD2, is unchecked because there is no DNA. The CDR3 is 18 amino acids. CDR1 is LGHNA and CDR2 is YNFKEQ in the germline V gene. CDR3 region: CASSQDVVQRGLTDTQYF.